This TCR beta chain was captured in a study of blood T cell repertoires in COVID-19 (dated by TCRdb to 2020 to 2021). Regarding the research as a whole: Collaborator samples came from the United States, Italy and Spain and covered acute and convalescent phases of COVID-19. The repertoires were made available in a free public database intended to serve as a resource for research on the immune response to SARS-CoV-2. A de-identified subject ID, COVID-19 status, age in years and sex were almost always included in the sample metadata. HLA class I and class II types, where available, came from metadata supplied by the sample provider rather than from assay-based typing. Deeply sampled blood TCRbeta repertoires from subjects exposed to, actively infected with, or recovered from COVID-19 were included in the dataset. The samples were drawn from two sources: the first 160 participants of the ongoing ImmuneRACE study, and fewer than 1,500 subjects contributed by 6 global collaborators. The prospective study material was composed of cDNA or gDNA derived from T cells, B-cell-depleted T cells, or PBMCs. Study-wide conclusions, independent of this receptor: The amount of clinical and demographic metadata varied by source and participant and was provided uncurated.

TCRbeta CDR3 regions were amplified from genomic DNA by means of the immunoSEQ Assay, a bias-controlled multiplex PCR. Under the source paper's analysis protocol: Within the assay, amplification of reference gene primers was used to estimate how many nucleated cells each sample contained. To quantify the absolute abundance of each unique TCRbeta CDR3 rearrangement, sequence reads were collapsed and filtered. For each sample, productive Simpson clonality was calculated by taking the square root of Simpson's diversity index across productive rearrangements. TCRdb's version of the immuneACCESS table is confined to in-frame rearrangements and falls short of the full clone set. An unresolved V gene accounts for under half of the shortfall where checked; the remainder is of unknown origin. The DNA was the basis for D and trimming; V, J and clone size are from that table. The sample table holds 230,000 or so clones, of which 75% to 85% were seen once. The top ten constitute under 1.5% of the sample.

Another Seattle source contributed samples from volunteer blood donors who had recovered from COVID-19. Collaborating institutions collected whole blood in K2EDTA tubes following their own protocols. For TCRbeta analysis, collaborator samples were shipped as frozen whole blood, as isolated PBMCs, or as DNA extracted from either sample type. About this clone: Its antigen is unknown. No clone much larger than this one lies a single base away; base qualities are absent.

Sequencing was done on a sample of peripheral blood. The TCR sequence derives from a woman in her 40s who had recovered from COVID-19.

The DNA sequence is TGTGCCAGCATGCTAGCGGGGCGAAGCTCCTACAATGAGCAGTTCTTC. This is translated as CASMLAGRSSYNEQFF. The chain uses TRBV2 and TRBJ2-1, and TRBD2 aligns with 9 junction nucleotides. Via the germline V gene, CDR1 is SNHLY and CDR2 FYNNEI. V loses 7 bases at its end and J loses 0 bases; junction bases beyond the gene matches: 7. The CDR3 has 16 amino acids, counting the end cysteine and phenylalanine. Left in the record is the CDR3 DNA by itself, 48 bases read in frame from the first base.